The source of this TCR beta chain is a study of blood T cells in healthy people across ages. A sample-barcoded 5' primer and a J-beta primer mix were used in a second PCR of roughly 7 to 11 cycles. TCRdb ran MiXCR on the 5' RACE reads and lists one entry per CDR3 protein. Of about 700,000 distinct CDR3 sequences listed, 32% are singletons. The germline gives CDR1 KGHDR, CDR2 SFDVKD. The CDR3 loop spans 15 amino acids. Germline trimming cut 3 bases from V and 4 bases from J; bases unmatched to any gene: 7. The gene calls are TRBV24-1 and TRBJ2-5, with 7 bases fitting TRBD1. Sequences were obtained from blood. The sequence was obtained from an elderly woman in good health. The CDR3 is CATSDDTGVGETQYF. The DNA of the CDR3 is TGTGCCACCAGTGATGATACAGGGGTGGGAGAGACCCAGTACTTC.